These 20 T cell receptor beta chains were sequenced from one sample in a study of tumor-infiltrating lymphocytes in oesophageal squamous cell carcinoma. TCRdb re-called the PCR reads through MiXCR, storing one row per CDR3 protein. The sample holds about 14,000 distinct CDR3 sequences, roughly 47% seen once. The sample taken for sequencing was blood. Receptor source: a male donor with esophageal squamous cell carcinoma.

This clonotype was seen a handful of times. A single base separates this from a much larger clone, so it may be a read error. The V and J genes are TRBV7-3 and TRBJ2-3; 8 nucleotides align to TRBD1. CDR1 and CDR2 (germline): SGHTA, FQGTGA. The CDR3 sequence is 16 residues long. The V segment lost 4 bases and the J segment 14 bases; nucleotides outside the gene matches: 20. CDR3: CASSSSGTGYTGELYF. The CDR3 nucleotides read TGTGCCAGCAGCTCCTCCGGGACAGGCTACACCGGGGAGCTGTATTTT. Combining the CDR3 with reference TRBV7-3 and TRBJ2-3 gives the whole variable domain GAGVSQTPSNKVTEKGKYVELRCDPISGHTALYWYRQSLGQGPEFLIYFQGTGAADDSGLPNDRFFAVRPEGSVSTLKIQRTERGDSAVYLCASSSSGTGYTGELYFGPGTRLTVL.

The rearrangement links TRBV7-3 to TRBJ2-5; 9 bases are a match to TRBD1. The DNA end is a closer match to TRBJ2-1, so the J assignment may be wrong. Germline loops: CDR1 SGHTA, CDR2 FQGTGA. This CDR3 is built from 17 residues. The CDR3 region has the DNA TGTGCCAGCAGCCTTCCCACCGGGACAGGGAATTACAATGAGCAGTTCTTC. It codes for CASSLPTGTGNYNEQFF.

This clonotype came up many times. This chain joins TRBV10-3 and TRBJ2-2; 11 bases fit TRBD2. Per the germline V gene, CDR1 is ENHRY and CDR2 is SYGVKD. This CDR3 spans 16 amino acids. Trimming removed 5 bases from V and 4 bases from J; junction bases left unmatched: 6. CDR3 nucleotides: TGTGCCATCAGTTCCTTAGCGGGAGGGGGCACCGGGGAGCTGTTTTTT. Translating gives CAISSLAGGGTGELFF.

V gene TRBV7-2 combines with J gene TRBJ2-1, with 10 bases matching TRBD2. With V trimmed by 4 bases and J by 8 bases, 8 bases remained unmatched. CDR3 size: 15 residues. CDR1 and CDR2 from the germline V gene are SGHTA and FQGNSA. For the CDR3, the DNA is TGTGCCAGCAGCTACAAGCGGGAGGGCCGTTATGAGCAGTTCTTC. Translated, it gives CASSYKREGRYEQFF. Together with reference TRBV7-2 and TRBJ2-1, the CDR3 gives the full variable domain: GAGVSQSPSNKVTEKGKDVELRCDPISGHTALYWYRQSLGQGLEFLIYFQGNSAPDKSGLPSDRFSAERTGGSVSTLTIQRTQQEDSAVYLCASSYKREGRYEQFFGPGTRLTVL.

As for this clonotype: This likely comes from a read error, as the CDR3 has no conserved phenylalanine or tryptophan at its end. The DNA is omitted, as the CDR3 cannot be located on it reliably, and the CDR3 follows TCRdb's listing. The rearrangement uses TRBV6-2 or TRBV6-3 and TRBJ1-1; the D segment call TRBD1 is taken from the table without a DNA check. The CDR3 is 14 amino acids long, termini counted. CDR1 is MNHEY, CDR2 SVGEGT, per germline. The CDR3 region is CASSSQGDEQFFGP.

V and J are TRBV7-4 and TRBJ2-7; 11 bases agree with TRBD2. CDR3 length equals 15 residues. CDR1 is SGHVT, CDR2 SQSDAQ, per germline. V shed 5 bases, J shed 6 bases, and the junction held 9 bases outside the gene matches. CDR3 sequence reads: CASSLYSGRGGEQYF. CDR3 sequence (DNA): TGTGCCAGCAGCCTCTATAGCGGGAGGGGGGGCGAGCAGTACTTC.

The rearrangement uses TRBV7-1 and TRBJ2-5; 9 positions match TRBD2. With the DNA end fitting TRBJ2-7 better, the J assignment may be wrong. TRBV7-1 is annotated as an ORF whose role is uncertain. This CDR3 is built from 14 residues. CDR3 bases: TGTGCCAGCAGCACTAGCGGGCCTACCTACGAGCAGTACTTC. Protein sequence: CASSTSGPTYEQYF.

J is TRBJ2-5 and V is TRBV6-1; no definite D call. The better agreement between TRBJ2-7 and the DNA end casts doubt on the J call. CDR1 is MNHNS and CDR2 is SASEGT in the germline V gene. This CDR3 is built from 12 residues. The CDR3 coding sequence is TGTGCCAGCAGTGAAGTAGCCTACGAGCAGTACTTC. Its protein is CASSEVAYEQYF.

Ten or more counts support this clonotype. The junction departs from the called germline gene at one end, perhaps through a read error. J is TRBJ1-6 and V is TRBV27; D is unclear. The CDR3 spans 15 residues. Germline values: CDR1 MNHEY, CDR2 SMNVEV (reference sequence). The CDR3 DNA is TGTGCCAGCAGTCCGCCCCGGACCATTAATTCACCCCTCCACTTC. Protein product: CASSPPRTINSPLHF.

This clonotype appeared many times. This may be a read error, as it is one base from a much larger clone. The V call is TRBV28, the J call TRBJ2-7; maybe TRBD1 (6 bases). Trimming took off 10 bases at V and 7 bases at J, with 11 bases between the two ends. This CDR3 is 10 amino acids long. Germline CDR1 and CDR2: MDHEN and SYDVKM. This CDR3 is CANRVDEQYF. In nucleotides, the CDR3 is TGTGCCAACAGGGTGGATGAGCAGTACTTC. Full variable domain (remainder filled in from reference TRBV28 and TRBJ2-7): DVKVTQSSRYLVKRTGEKVFLECVQDMDHENMFWYRQDPGLGLRLIYFSYDVKMKEKGDIPEGYSVSREKKERFSLILESASTNQTSMYLCANRVDEQYFGPGTRLTVT.

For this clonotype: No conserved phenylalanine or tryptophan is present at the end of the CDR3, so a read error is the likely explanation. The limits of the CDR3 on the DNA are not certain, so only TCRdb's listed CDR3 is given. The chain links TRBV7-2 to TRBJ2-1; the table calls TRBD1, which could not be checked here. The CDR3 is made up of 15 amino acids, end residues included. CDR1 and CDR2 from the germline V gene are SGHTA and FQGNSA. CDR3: CASSLVSSPEQYFGS.

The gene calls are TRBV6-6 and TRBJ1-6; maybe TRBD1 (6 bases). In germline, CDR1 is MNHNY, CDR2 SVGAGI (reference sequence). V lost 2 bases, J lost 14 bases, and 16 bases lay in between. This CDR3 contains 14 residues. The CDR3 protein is CASSYGQGSTSLHF. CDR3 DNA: TGTGCCAGCAGTTACGGGCAGGGGAGTACTTCCCTCCACTTT.

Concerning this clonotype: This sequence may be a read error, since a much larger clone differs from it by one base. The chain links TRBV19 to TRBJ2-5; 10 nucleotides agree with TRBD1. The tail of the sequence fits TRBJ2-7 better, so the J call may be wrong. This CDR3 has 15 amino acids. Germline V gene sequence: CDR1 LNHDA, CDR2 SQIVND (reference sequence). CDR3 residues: CASSLLPGQGYEQYF. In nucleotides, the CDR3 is TGTGCCAGTAGTCTCCTCCCGGGACAGGGGTACGAGCAGTACTTC.

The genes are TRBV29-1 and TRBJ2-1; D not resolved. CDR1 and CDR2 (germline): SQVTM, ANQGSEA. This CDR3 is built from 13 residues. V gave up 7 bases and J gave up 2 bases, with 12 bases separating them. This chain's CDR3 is CSGRVGPYNEQFF. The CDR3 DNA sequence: TGCAGCGGCCGCGTTGGCCCCTACAATGAGCAGTTCTTC.

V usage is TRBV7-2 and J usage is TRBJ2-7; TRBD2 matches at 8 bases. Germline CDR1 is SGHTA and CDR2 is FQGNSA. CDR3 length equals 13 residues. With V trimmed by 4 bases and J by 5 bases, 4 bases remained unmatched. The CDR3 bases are TGTGCCAGCAGCTCGGGTAGCGGGAACGAGCAGTACTTC. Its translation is CASSSGSGNEQYF. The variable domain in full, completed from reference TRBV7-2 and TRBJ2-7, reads GAGVSQSPSNKVTEKGKDVELRCDPISGHTALYWYRQSLGQGLEFLIYFQGNSAPDKSGLPSDRFSAERTGGSVSTLTIQRTQQEDSAVYLCASSSGSGNEQYFGPGTRLTVT.

The CDR3 spells CAIKAGNTEAFF. The CDR3 DNA reads TGTGCCATCAAAGCGGGGAACACTGAAGCTTTCTTT. This chain links TRBV10-3 with TRBJ1-1; D is ambiguous. Trimming shortened V by 7 bases and J by 1 base, and 7 bases separated the two germline ends. The CDR3 runs to 12 residues. Germline V lookup: CDR1 ENHRY, CDR2 SYGVKD.

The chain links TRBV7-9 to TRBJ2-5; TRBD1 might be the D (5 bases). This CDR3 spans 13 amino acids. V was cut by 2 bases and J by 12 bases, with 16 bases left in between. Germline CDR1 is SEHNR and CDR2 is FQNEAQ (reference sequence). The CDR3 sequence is CASSLQTATPEYF. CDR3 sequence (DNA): TGTGCCAGCAGCTTACAGACAGCCACTCCCGAGTACTTC.

This CDR3 is CASREDNYNEQFF. DNA of the CDR3: TGTGCCAGCAGAGAGGACAACTACAATGAGCAGTTCTTC. The rearrangement uses TRBV28 and TRBJ2-5; possibly TRBD1 for D (5 bases). The J call may be mistaken, given a closer DNA end match to TRBJ2-1. This CDR3 comprises 13 residues. Germline assignment: CDR1 MDHEN and CDR2 SYDVKM.

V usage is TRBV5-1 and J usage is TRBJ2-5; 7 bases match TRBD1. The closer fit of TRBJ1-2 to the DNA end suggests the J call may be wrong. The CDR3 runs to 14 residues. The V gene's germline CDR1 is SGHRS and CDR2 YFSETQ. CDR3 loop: CASSSRSMTGGYTF. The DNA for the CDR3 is TGCGCCAGCAGCTCGCGTAGTATGACAGGGGGCTACACCTTC.

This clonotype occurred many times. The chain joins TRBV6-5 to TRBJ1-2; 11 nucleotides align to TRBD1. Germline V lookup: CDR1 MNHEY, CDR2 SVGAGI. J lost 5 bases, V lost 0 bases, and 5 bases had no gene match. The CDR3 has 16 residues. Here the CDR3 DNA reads TGTGCCAGCAGTTACTCACGGACAGGGGGCGGGTATGGCTACACCTTC. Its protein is CASSYSRTGGGYGYTF.